This entry features one T cell receptor beta chain sequence. The junction and the germline gene differ at one end; a read error may be behind it. The method was immunoSEQ multiplex PCR; TCRdb's version includes in-frame clones alone and lacks a portion of them. Of 200,000 to 250,000 clones in the sample, 75% to 85% are singletons; the top ten hold over 0.95%. These data belong to a study of blood T cell repertoires in COVID-19. The sequencing sample was made of peripheral blood. This receptor was obtained from a woman aged 30 to 39 with COVID-19, enrolled during active disease.

DNA for the CDR3: TGCGCCAGCAGCCTACGACTGAGAATGAACACTAAAGCTTTCTTT. It codes for CASSLRLRMNTKAFF. The chain recombines TRBV4-3 with TRBJ1-1; D ambiguous. Germline V gene lookup returns CDR1 LGHNA and CDR2 YSLEER. The length of the CDR3 is 15 residues.